This T cell receptor (beta chain) was retrieved from a study of blood T cells in healthy people across ages. About the research overall: For every two T cells, template switching captured about one barcoded beta molecule.

Sample-barcoded 5' priming and a J-beta primer mix drove a second PCR of roughly 7 to 11 cycles. Using its own MiXCR run on the 5' RACE reads, TCRdb lists one record per CDR3 protein. The sample shows about 1.6 million distinct CDR3 sequences, roughly 32% of them seen only once. CDR3 length: 13 residues. CDR1 is ENHRY, CDR2 SYGVKD, per germline. Germline trimming cut 10 bases from V and 2 bases from J; bases unmatched to any gene: 5. The sequence derives from a woman aged 25 to 39 in good health. The sequencing sample was made of blood. The chain is built from TRBV10-3 and TRBJ1-2; 9 nucleotides line up with TRBD1. CDR3 nucleotides: TGTGCCACCAGGACAGGGGAAAACTATGGCTACACCTTC. It translates to CATRTGENYGYTF.